The 17 T cell receptor beta chains given below trace back to one sample, sequenced in a study of cytotoxic CD8 clonotypes in ibrutinib-treated CLL. Some clones are missing from TCRdb's copy, which holds only in-frame ones; the method was immunoSEQ multiplex PCR. The data contain about 160,000 clones, roughly 80% of them singletons. The sample here was PBMCs, taken after 12 months of ibrutinib treatment. These receptors were obtained from a human donor with chronic lymphocytic leukemia.

This clone was found a few times. V and J are TRBV29-1 and TRBJ2-1; the D is unclear. The germline V and J ends were trimmed by 4 bases and 6 bases, with 16 bases remaining between them. The germline V gene encodes CDR1 SQVTM and CDR2 ANQGSEA. The CDR3 has 14 amino acids. The CDR3 spells CSVALFGFANEQFF. In nucleotides, the CDR3 is TGCAGCGTTGCCCTATTTGGTTTTGCCAATGAGCAGTTCTTC.

The chain employs TRBV5-6 and TRBJ1-5; unclear D gene. The ends were cut back, 0 bases at V and 0 bases at J, with 4 bases in the middle. CDR1 SGHDT and CDR2 YYEEEE come from the germline V gene. This CDR3 spans 14 amino acids. CDR3 in amino acids: CASSLAYSNQPQHF. CDR3 DNA: TGTGCCAGCAGCTTGGCCTATAGCAATCAGCCCCAGCATTTT.

CDR3 residues: CASSPSHLGRDRGNIQYF. In DNA form, the CDR3 reads TGCGCCAGCAGTCCCTCTCACCTAGGGAGAGACCGAGGGAACATTCAGTACTTC. The chain uses TRBV4-1 and TRBJ2-4, with D tentatively TRBD2 (5 bases). Looked up from germline, CDR1 is MGHRA and CDR2 is YSYEKL. CDR3 length equals 18 residues. V lost 6 bases and J lost 7, with 28 bases in between.

CDR3 in amino acids: CASSVKTGTGNTIYF. The CDR3 DNA is TGCGCCAGCAGCGTTAAGACAGGGACTGGAAACACCATATATTTT. The gene calls are TRBV5-1 and TRBJ1-3; TRBD1 matches 7 bases. The germline V gene encodes CDR1 SGHRS and CDR2 YFSETQ. J lost 2 bases, V lost 4 bases, and 6 bases had no gene match. The CDR3 contains 15 residues.

This clone is a singleton in its sample. The DNA of the CDR3 is TGTGCCAGCTCATATAGGACGGACGCAAAAGAGACCCAGTACTTC. Its protein product is CASSYRTDAKETQYF. The chain links TRBV18 to TRBJ2-5; D is ambiguous. Germline V lookup: CDR1 KGHSH, CDR2 LQKENI. CDR3 size: 15 residues. V gave up 5 bases and J gave up 3 bases, with 16 bases separating them.

This chain links TRBV25-1 with TRBJ2-5; D is perhaps TRBD1 (5 bases). V was pared by 3 bases and J by 5 bases, with 16 bases between. Germline V CDR1 and CDR2: MGHDK, SYGVNS. The CDR3 totals 15 residues. CDR3 region: CASSDHRGPGETQYF. CDR3 in DNA: TGTGCCAGCAGTGACCACCGTGGACCAGGGGAGACCCAGTACTTC.

This clone has only a few counts. J is TRBJ1-1 and V is TRBV28; 7 positions match TRBD1. The CDR3 contains 15 residues. Germline V gene data show CDR1 as MDHEN and CDR2 as SYDVKM. J was trimmed by 3 bases and V by 4 bases; bases with no gene match: 8. CDR3 sequence (DNA): TGTGCCAGCAGTTCCCCGACAGGGCGGTACACTGAAGCTTTCTTT. It yields the protein CASSSPTGRYTEAFF.

The V call is TRBV27, the J call TRBJ2-1; D gene ambiguous. Germline CDR1 is MNHEY and CDR2 is SMNVEV (reference sequence). Trimming removed 2 bases at V and 0 bases at J, with 8 bases between. The CDR3 runs to 15 residues. The CDR3 reads CASSLKADSYNEQFF. The DNA for the CDR3 is TGTGCCAGCAGTTTAAAGGCCGACTCCTACAATGAGCAGTTCTTC.

The chain has TRBV6-6 and TRBJ1-2, with 10 nucleotides matching TRBD1. V lost 6 bases to trimming and J lost 7 bases; unmatched junction nucleotides: 5. The germline V gene has CDR1 MNHNY and CDR2 SVGAGI (reference sequence). The CDR3 runs to 13 residues. CDR3 nucleotide sequence: TGTGCCAGCAGAAGGGACAGGGGAAGTGGCTACACCTTC. Amino acid sequence: CASRRDRGSGYTF.

In nucleotides, the CDR3 is TGTGCCAGCTTCCGGGGAAGGGGGGGCTATGGCTACACCTTC. It translates to CASFRGRGGYGYTF. The V call is TRBV2, the J call TRBJ1-2, with D possibly matching TRBD1 (6 bases). The V and J ends lost 8 bases and 4 bases respectively, with 17 bases between them. Germline CDR1 is SNHLY and CDR2 is FYNNEI. The CDR3 is made up of 14 amino acids.

The chain recombines TRBV27 with TRBJ2-6; a weak D match, TRBD2 (7 bases). Germline V gene data show CDR1 as MNHEY and CDR2 as SMNVEV (reference sequence). The CDR3 sequence is 20 residues long. V lost 2 bases and J lost 2, with 22 bases in between. The CDR3 DNA follows: TGTGCCAGCAGTTTAGAGGGGAGAAGGGGGGGTCTGACTGGGGCCAACGTCCTGACTTTC. It specifies CASSLEGRRGGLTGANVLTF. The full variable domain, rest sourced from reference TRBV27 and TRBJ2-6, is EAQVTQNPRYLITVTGKKLTVTCSQNMNHEYMSWYRQDPGLGLRQIYYSMNVEVTDKGDVPEGYKVSRKEKRNFPLILESPSPNQTSLYFCASSLEGRRGGLTGANVLTFGAGSRLTVL.

The chain couples TRBV13 to TRBJ2-4, with unresolved D. This CDR3 has 17 amino acids. The V end lost 3 bases, the J end lost 2 bases, and 17 bases lay between the germline ends. Germline V gene lookup returns CDR1 PRHDT and CDR2 FYEKMQ (reference sequence). The CDR3 spells CASSFRLSLHPKNIQYF. Written as DNA, the CDR3 is TGTGCCAGCAGCTTCCGCCTCAGCCTTCATCCCAAAAACATTCAGTACTTC.

The chain uses TRBV18 and TRBJ2-5; 10 bases fit TRBD2. The CDR3 totals 16 residues. V lost 2 bases to trimming and J lost 2 bases; unmatched junction nucleotides: 5. Germline V lookup: CDR1 KGHSH, CDR2 LQKENI. The CDR3 nucleotides are TGTGCCAGCTCACCAATGGCTAGCGGGGGTCAAGAGACCCAGTACTTC. This gives the protein CASSPMASGGQETQYF.

This clone was found once. This chain uses TRBV19 with TRBJ2-1; D is perhaps TRBD1 or TRBD2 (5 bases each). This CDR3 region has 16 residues. Germline-derived CDR1 and CDR2 are LNHDA and SQIVND (reference sequence). V was pared by 4 bases and J by 4 bases, with 17 bases between. The CDR3 protein is CASSRGQIASYNEQFF. DNA of the CDR3: TGTGCCAGTAGTAGGGGCCAAATAGCGTCGTACAATGAGCAGTTCTTC. The whole variable domain, remainder taken from reference TRBV19 and TRBJ2-1, is DGGITQSPKYLFRKEGQNVTLSCEQNLNHDAMYWYRQDPGQGLRLIYYSQIVNDFQKGDIAEGYSVSREKKESFPLTVTSAQKNPTAFYLCASSRGQIASYNEQFFGPGTRLTVL.

This clone was detected a few times. The chain carries TRBV7-3 and TRBJ2-7; 7 positions agree with TRBD1. The CDR3 is 13 amino acids. Trimming removed 2 bases from V and 4 bases from J; junction bases left unmatched: 2. Germline V gene lookup returns CDR1 SGHTA and CDR2 FQGTGA. This CDR3 reads CASSLEQGYEQYF. As DNA, the CDR3 is TGTGCCAGCAGCTTAGAACAGGGGTACGAGCAGTACTTC.

This clone was detected only a few times. The CDR3 reads CASSLTRGPTTTNTEAFF. CDR3 sequence (DNA): TGCGCCAGCAGCTTAACCAGGGGCCCAACCACCACGAACACTGAAGCTTTCTTT. The chain couples TRBV5-1 to TRBJ1-1, with D perhaps matching TRBD1 (6 bases). Deletions cut 2 bases from V and 1 base from J, with 21 bases between. The CDR3 totals 18 residues. Looked up from germline, CDR1 is SGHRS and CDR2 is YFSETQ. Combining the CDR3 with reference TRBV5-1 and TRBJ1-1 gives the whole variable domain KAGVTQTPRYLIKTRGQQVTLSCSPISGHRSVSWYQQTPGQGLQFLFEYFSETQRNKGNFPGRFSGRQFSNSRSEMNVSTLELGDSALYLCASSLTRGPTTTNTEAFFGQGTRLTVV.

The chain has TRBV11-3 and TRBJ2-1; 9 bases agree with TRBD2. Per germline, CDR1 SGHNT and CDR2 YENEEA. CDR3 length: 19 residues. V lost 0 bases, J lost 5 bases, and 14 bases stayed unmatched. The chain's CDR3 is CASSLDGSGRGGANNEQFF. CDR3 in DNA: TGTGCCAGCAGCTTAGATGGCTCTGGTCGCGGGGGGGCCAACAATGAGCAGTTCTTC. The variable domain in full, with the rest retrieved from reference TRBV11-3 and TRBJ2-1, is EAGVVQSPRYKIIEKKQPVAFWCNPISGHNTLYWYLQNLGQGPELLIRYENEEAVDDSQLPKDRFSAERLKGVDSTLKIQPAELGDSAVYLCASSLDGSGRGGANNEQFFGPGTRLTVL.